The sequence of this T cell receptor (beta chain) was determined in a study of radiation and T cells in renal cell carcinoma. Some clones are missing from TCRdb's copy, which holds only in-frame ones; the method was immunoSEQ multiplex PCR. The table has 150,000 to 160,000 clones, approximately 86% seen once; the top ten hold roughly 13%. V was pared by 0 bases and J by 1 base, with 8 bases between. Germline V CDR1 and CDR2: SGHNT, YYREEE (reference sequence). The CDR3 is made up of 15 amino acids. As for time point: blood 2 weeks post-SBRT. The treatment here: 15 Gy SBRT to primary tumor, nephrectomy 4 weeks later.

The rearrangement uses TRBV5-4 and TRBJ1-3; TRBD1 is a possible D gene (6 bases). The source of this sequence is a woman in her forties or fifties with renal cell carcinoma. The material sequenced was blood, taken from a patient whose treatment included radiotherapy and nephrectomy. CDR3 nucleotides: TGTGCCAGCAGCTTGGACACAGGGTCTGGAAACACCATATATTTT. This sequence encodes CASSLDTGSGNTIYF.